This T cell receptor beta chain emerged from a study of spatial heterogeneity in lung cancer. Study context: The study observed each unique TCR and UMI combination more than ten times on average in raw reads.

A unique molecular identifier was carried by every single TCR cDNA molecule. TCRdb re-called the 5' RACE reads with MiXCR, one entry per CDR3 protein. Of about 82,000 distinct CDR3 sequences in the sample, around 13% are singletons; the top ten hold 3.5% to 5.5%. Points from the study as a whole: Blood showed ubiquitous tumor TCRs more often at resection than at routine follow-up.

Time point defined: sample taken at primary tumor resection. The sequenced material consisted of unsorted whole RNA from tumor, nontumor lung or frozen PBMC. A total of some 70 untreated early-stage non-small cell lung cancer patients served as donors. As regards this clonotype: The antigen is undetermined.

Per germline, CDR1 MRHNA and CDR2 SNTAGT. J gave up 2 bases and V 4 bases, and 8 bases lay outside the gene matches. This CDR3 spans 16 amino acids. The sequence was collected from a male donor with early-stage non-small cell lung cancer. Sequences were derived from PBMCs, sampled at surgery. This chain joins TRBV6-4 and TRBJ2-5, with 9 bases that match TRBD1. CDR3 region: CASSALPGQGQETQYF. The CDR3 DNA follows: TGTGCCAGCAGTGCTCTTCCGGGACAGGGACAAGAGACCCAGTACTTC.